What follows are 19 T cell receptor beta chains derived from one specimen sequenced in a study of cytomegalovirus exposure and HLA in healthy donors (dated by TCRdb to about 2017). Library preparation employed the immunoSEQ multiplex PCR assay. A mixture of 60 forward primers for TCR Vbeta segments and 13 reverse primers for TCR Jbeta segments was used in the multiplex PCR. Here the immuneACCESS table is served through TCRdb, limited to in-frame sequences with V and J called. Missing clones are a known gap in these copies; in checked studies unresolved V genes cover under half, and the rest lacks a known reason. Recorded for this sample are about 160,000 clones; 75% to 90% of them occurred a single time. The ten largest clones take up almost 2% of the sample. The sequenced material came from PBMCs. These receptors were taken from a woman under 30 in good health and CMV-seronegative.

DNA of the CDR3: TGTGCCAGCAGTTACGCGGGAGAGGCCTACGAGCAGTACTTC. Amino acid sequence: CASSYAGEAYEQYF. The chain has TRBV28 and TRBJ2-7; 7 bases map to TRBD2. The CDR3 runs 14 residues. The J segment lost 2 bases and the V segment lost 4 bases, leaving 5 bases of the junction unmatched. CDR1 and CDR2 (germline): MDHEN, SYDVKM.

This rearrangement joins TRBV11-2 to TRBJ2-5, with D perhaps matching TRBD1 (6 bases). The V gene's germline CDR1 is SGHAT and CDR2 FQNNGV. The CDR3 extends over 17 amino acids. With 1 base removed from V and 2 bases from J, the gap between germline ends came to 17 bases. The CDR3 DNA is TGTGCCAGCAGCTTAGTCCTCGCAGGGGCAGAGCAAGAGACCCAGTACTTC. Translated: CASSLVLAGAEQETQYF.

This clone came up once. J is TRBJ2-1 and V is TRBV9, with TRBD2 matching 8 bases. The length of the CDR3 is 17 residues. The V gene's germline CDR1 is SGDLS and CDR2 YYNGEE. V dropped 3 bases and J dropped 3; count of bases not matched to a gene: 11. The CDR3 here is CASSARTSPTLYNEQFF. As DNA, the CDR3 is TGTGCCAGCAGCGCCAGGACTAGCCCCACCCTCTACAATGAGCAGTTCTTC.

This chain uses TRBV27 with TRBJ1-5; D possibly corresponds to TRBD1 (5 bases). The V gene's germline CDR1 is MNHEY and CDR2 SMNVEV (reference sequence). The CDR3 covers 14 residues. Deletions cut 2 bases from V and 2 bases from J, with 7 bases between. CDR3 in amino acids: CASSLIGGNQPQHF. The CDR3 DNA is TGTGCCAGCAGTTTAATAGGGGGCAATCAGCCCCAGCATTTT.

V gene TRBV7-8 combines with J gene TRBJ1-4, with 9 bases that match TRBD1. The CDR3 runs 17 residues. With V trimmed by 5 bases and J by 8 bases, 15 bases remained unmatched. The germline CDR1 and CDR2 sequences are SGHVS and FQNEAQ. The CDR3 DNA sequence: TGTGCCAGCAGCACACGACAGGGGGTCTTGCGAATGGAAAAACTGTTTTTT. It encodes CASSTRQGVLRMEKLFF.

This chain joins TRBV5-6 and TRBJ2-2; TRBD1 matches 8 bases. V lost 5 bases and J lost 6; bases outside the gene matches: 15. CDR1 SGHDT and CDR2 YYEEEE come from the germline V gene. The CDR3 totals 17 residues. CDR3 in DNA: TGTGCCAGCAGTTTTGCAACAGGGGGTAGAACATCCGGGGAGCTGTTTTTT. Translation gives CASSFATGGRTSGELFF.

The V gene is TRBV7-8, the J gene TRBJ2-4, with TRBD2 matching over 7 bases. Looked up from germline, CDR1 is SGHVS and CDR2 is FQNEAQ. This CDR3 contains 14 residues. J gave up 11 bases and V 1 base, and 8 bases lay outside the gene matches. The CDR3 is CASSLGEGSRVQYF. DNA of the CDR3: TGTGCCAGCAGCTTAGGGGAGGGGTCCCGAGTTCAGTACTTC.

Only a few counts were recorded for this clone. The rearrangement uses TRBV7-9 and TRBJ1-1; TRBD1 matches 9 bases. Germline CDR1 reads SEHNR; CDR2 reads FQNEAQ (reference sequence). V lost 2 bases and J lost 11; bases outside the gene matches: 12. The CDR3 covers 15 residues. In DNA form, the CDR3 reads TGTGCCAGCAGCTTATCAACAGGGGGCCCAGAAGTCGCTTTCTTT. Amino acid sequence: CASSLSTGGPEVAFF. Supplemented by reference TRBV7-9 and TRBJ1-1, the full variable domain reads DTGVSQNPRHKITKRGQNVTFRCDPISEHNRLYWYRQTLGQGPEFLTYFQNEAQLEKSRLLSDRFSAERPKGSFSTLEIQRTEQGDSAMYLCASSLSTGGPEVAFFGQGTRLTVV.

CDR3 in amino acids: CAWSVSLRGMSEETQYF. In nucleotides, the CDR3 is TGTGCCTGGAGTGTATCTTTGAGGGGGATGTCAGAAGAGACCCAGTACTTC. V gene TRBV30 combines with J gene TRBJ2-5, with D possibly matching TRBD1 (6 bases). Germline V CDR1 and CDR2: GTSNPN, SVGIG (reference sequence). The CDR3 totals 17 residues. V lost 0 bases to trimming and J lost 3 bases, with 20 bases between them.

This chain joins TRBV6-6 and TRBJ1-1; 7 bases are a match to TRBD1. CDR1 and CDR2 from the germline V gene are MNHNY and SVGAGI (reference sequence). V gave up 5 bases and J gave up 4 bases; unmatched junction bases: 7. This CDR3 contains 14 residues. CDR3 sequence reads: CASSEGARGTEAFF. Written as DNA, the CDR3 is TGTGCCAGCAGTGAGGGGGCGCGGGGCACTGAAGCTTTCTTT.

The CDR3 bases are TGTGCCAGCAGCCAAGAGTCAGGGGTCTCCTACGAGCAGTACTTC. It translates to CASSQESGVSYEQYF. J is TRBJ2-5 and V is TRBV4-2, with a tentative D call TRBD1 (6 bases). Near its end, the DNA agrees better with TRBJ2-7, so the J call may be wrong. The CDR3 totals 15 residues. Germline V lookup: CDR1 LGHNA, CDR2 YNFKEQ.

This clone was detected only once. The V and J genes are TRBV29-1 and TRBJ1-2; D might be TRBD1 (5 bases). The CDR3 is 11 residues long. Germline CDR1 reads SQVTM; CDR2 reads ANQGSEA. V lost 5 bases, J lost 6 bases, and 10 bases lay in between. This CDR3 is CSVSGGDGYTF. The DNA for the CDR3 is TGCAGCGTTAGCGGGGGGGATGGCTACACCTTC.

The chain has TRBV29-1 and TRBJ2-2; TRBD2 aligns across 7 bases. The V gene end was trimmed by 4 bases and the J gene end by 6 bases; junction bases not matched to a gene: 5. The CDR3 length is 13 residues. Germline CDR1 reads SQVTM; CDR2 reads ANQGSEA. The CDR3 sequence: CSVGEGRAGELFF. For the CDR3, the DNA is TGCAGCGTTGGGGAGGGGAGGGCCGGGGAGCTGTTTTTT.

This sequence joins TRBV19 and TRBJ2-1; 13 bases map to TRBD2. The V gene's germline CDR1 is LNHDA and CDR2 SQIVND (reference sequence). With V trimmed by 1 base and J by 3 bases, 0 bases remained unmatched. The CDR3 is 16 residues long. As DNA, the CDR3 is TGTGCCAGTAGTATAGGGACTAGCGGGAGCTACAATGAGCAGTTCTTC. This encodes CASSIGTSGSYNEQFF.

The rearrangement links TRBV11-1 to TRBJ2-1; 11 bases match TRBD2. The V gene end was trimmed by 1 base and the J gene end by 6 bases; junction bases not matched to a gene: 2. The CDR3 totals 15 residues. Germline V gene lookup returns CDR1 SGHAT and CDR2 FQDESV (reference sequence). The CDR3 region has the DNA TGTGCCAGCAGCTTAGGCCTAGCGGGGGGCAATGAGCAGTTCTTC. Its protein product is CASSLGLAGGNEQFF.

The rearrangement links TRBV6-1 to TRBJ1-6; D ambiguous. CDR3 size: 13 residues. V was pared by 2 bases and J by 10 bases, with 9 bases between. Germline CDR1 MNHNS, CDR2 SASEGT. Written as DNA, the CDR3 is TGTGCCAGCAGTGAATCTAGGAGATCACCCCTCCACTTT. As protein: CASSESRRSPLHF.

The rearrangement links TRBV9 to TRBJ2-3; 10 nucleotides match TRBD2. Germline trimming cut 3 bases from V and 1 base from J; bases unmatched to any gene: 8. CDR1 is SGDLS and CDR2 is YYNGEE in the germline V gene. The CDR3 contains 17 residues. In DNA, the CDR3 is TGTGCCAGCAGCGCCTTCCCCCTAGCGGGGGGCACAGATACGCAGTATTTT. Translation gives CASSAFPLAGGTDTQYF.

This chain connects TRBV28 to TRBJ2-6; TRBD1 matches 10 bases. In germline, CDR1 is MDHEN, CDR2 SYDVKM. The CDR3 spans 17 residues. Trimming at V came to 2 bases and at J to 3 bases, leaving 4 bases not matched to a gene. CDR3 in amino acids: CASSLGQGVGGANVLTF. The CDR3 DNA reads TGTGCCAGCAGTTTAGGACAGGGGGTAGGTGGGGCCAACGTCCTGACTTTC.

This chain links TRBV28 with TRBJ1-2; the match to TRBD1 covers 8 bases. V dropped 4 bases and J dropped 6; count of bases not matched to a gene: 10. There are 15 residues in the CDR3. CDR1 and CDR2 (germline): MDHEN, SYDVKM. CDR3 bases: TGTGCCAGCAGTTCCTTCCTCGGACAGGGCCATGGCTACACCTTC. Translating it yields CASSSFLGQGHGYTF.